This is a list of T cell receptor beta chains from one sample in a study of human T cells and chemical hapten exposure. TCRdb used MiXCR to reprocess the RACE reads, holding one entry per CDR3 protein. The sample yields 300,000 to 450,000 distinct CDR3 sequences, about 5.1% seen once. Sequencing used whole blood, obtained in connection with sensitization to the hapten diphenylcyclopropenone (DPC). The receptor source for this set is a woman aged 45-65 years with alopecia areata. Some clones in this sample may be carry-over from other donors' samples. Each CDR3 is given without its conserved first and last residue.

j_gene | v_gene | CDR3aa
TRBJ1-5 | TRBV7-2 | ASSPSRHQPQH
TRBJ2-3 | TRBV5-1 | ASSLISGSTDTQY
TRBJ1-2 | TRBV29-1 | SVEDWQQGQYGYT
TRBJ1-6 | TRBV20-1 | SARTADIYDSPLH
TRBJ1-2 | TRBV7-9 | ASSLAGQGGYT
TRBJ2-3 | TRBV9 | ASSDGTSESTDTQY
TRBJ1-1 | TRBV11-2 | ASSFGQSDTEAF
TRBJ2-1 | TRBV7-2 | ASSLSQSNEQF
TRBJ2-1 | TRBV10-3 | AISEWGAPNEQF
TRBJ2-1 | TRBV9 | ASSDGLAFRNEQF
TRBJ2-7 | TRBV4-2 | ASSLLAGAEQY
TRBJ1-5 | TRBV20-1 | SASSGTGGVQPQH